The present TCR beta chain was sequenced within a study of cytomegalovirus exposure and HLA in healthy donors. Whole-study findings and limits: Three chains tied to CMV proved CMV antigen-specific in vitro.

CDR3 size: 13 residues. V was trimmed by 4 bases and J by 2 bases, leaving 8 bases between them. Germline V gives CDR1 SNHLY, CDR2 FYNNEI. As regards this clone: The antigen is not known.

Use of 60 Vbeta and 13 Jbeta primers characterized the PCR. Profiled with immunoSEQ multiplex PCR; TCRdb holds only in-frame clones, not every one. The sample yields more than 150,000 clones, approximately 88% seen once. The clonotype was recovered from a boy aged 5-17 years in good health and CMV-seronegative. This chain links TRBV2 with TRBJ2-5, with a possible D match to TRBD2 (5 bases). Sequencing was done on a sample of PBMCs. The CDR3 here is CASSVGRQETQYF. CDR3 bases: TGTGCCAGCAGTGTTGGGAGACAAGAGACCCAGTACTTC.